The 16 T cell receptor beta chains reported below all come from one sample, sequenced in a study of control samples from healthy donors and cancer patients. The table came from immunoSEQ multiplex PCR; TCRdb's copy has only in-frame clones and leaves some out. Among 97,000 or so clones listed, 92% were seen once. The sample taken for sequencing was blood. Receptors were obtained from a woman aged 18-29 years in good health.

The rearrangement uses TRBV6-2 or TRBV6-3 and TRBJ2-7, with 8 nucleotides matching TRBD1. Germline CDR1 MNHEY, CDR2 SVGEGT. This CDR3 spans 15 amino acids. The V gene end was trimmed by 2 bases and the J gene end by 7 bases; junction bases not matched to a gene: 10. As DNA, the CDR3 is TGTGCCAGCAGTTACCCCCCCAGGGGGCAGCGGGAGCAGTACTTC. Translation gives CASSYPPRGQREQYF.

The rearrangement joins TRBV7-9 to TRBJ1-5, with D uncertain. The CDR3 is 13 residues long. Deletions cut 3 bases from V and 5 bases from J, with 8 bases between. Looked up from germline, CDR1 is SEHNR and CDR2 is FQNEAQ (reference sequence). CDR3 in amino acids: CASSFGRDQPQHF. The CDR3 coding sequence is TGTGCCAGCAGCTTTGGACGGGATCAGCCCCAGCATTTT.

V and J are TRBV6-4 and TRBJ2-2; D is unclear. The CDR3 is made up of 14 amino acids. Trimming pared 7 bases from V and 1 base from J, leaving 10 bases between. Germline values: CDR1 MRHNA, CDR2 SNTAGT. The CDR3 spells CASKETVNTGELFF. CDR3 DNA sequence: TGTGCCAGCAAGGAGACGGTGAACACCGGGGAGCTGTTTTTT.

This clone was seen a single time. The V call is TRBV28, the J call TRBJ1-6; D is unclear. The CDR3 covers 15 residues. V shed 8 bases and J shed 7 bases, with 18 bases lying between them. Germline CDR1 is MDHEN and CDR2 is SYDVKM. The CDR3 reads CASLLGALGNSPLHF. DNA of the CDR3: TGTGCCAGCCTTTTGGGAGCCTTAGGCAATTCACCCCTCCACTTT.

The chain joins TRBV11-3 to TRBJ1-1; no clear D gene. CDR1 and CDR2 (germline): SGHNT, YENEEA. With 0 bases removed from V and 7 bases from J, the gap between germline ends came to 9 bases. CDR3 length equals 13 residues. Written as DNA, the CDR3 is TGTGCCAGCAGCTTAGAGATGACGCGTGAAGCTTTCTTT. It yields the protein CASSLEMTREAFF.

V is TRBV7-9 and J is TRBJ2-3; a possible D gene is TRBD2 (6 bases). The CDR3 runs to 15 residues. V was trimmed by 5 bases and J by 2 bases, leaving 14 bases between them. CDR1 is SEHNR, CDR2 FQNEAQ, per germline (reference sequence). The DNA of the CDR3 is TGTGCCAGCAGCCCGCGACTAGTATCCACAGATACGCAGTATTTT. Translating gives CASSPRLVSTDTQYF.

As DNA, the CDR3 is TGTGCCAGCAGCTTAGGCGTAGCGGGAAACTACGAGCAGTACTTC. Protein product: CASSLGVAGNYEQYF. V gene TRBV7-6 combines with J gene TRBJ2-7; 8 positions match TRBD2. V lost 1 base to trimming and J lost 3 bases; unmatched junction nucleotides: 5. The germline CDR1 and CDR2 sequences are SGHVS and FNYEAQ. This CDR3 contains 15 residues.

A single count supports this clone. CDR3 sequence: CASSESGEGLYEQYF. For the CDR3, the DNA is TGCGCCAGCAGTGAGTCGGGGGAGGGCCTTTACGAGCAGTACTTC. The chain carries TRBV10-1 and TRBJ2-7; 7 nucleotides line up with TRBD2. CDR1 is WNHNN, CDR2 SYGVQD, per germline (reference sequence). V trimming: 0 bases; J trimming: 4 bases; junction bases outside the gene matches: 6. The CDR3 runs to 15 residues.

The gene calls are TRBV5-1 and TRBJ2-3; possibly TRBD1 for D (6 bases). This CDR3 is built from 14 residues. Trimming cost V 2 bases and J 4 bases, with 11 bases left between them. Germline values: CDR1 SGHRS, CDR2 YFSETQ. The CDR3 DNA reads TGCGCCAGCAGCTTCGGTCCAGGGGCAGATACGCAGTATTTT. It yields the protein CASSFGPGADTQYF.

The CDR3: CASSLAPGQADNEKLFF. The DNA of the CDR3 is TGCGCCAGCAGCTTGGCACCCGGGCAGGCCGACAATGAAAAACTGTTTTTT. The V call is TRBV5-1, the J call TRBJ1-4; D is unresolved. V gave up 0 bases and J gave up 5 bases, with 17 bases separating them. This CDR3 comprises 17 residues. Germline-derived CDR1 and CDR2 are SGHRS and YFSETQ. The whole variable domain, remainder taken from reference TRBV5-1 and TRBJ1-4, is KAGVTQTPRYLIKTRGQQVTLSCSPISGHRSVSWYQQTPGQGLQFLFEYFSETQRNKGNFPGRFSGRQFSNSRSEMNVSTLELGDSALYLCASSLAPGQADNEKLFFGSGTQLSVL.

The chain is built from TRBV7-9 and TRBJ2-5, with 14 bases that match TRBD2. J gave up 5 bases and V 4 bases, and 6 bases lay outside the gene matches. In germline, CDR1 is SEHNR, CDR2 FQNEAQ (reference sequence). The CDR3 spans 16 residues. CDR3 protein: CASSSGLAGVRETQYF. The DNA for the CDR3 is TGTGCCAGCAGCTCGGGACTAGCGGGAGTCCGTGAGACCCAGTACTTC.

This clone was seen a handful of times. The chain has TRBV5-1 and TRBJ1-3; D gene unclear. The V end lost 2 bases, the J end lost 4 bases, and 7 bases lay between the germline ends. CDR1 is SGHRS and CDR2 is YFSETQ in the germline V gene. The length of the CDR3 is 13 residues. Written as DNA, the CDR3 is TGCGCCAGCAGCTTAATAGCCGGAAACACCATATATTTT. Protein product: CASSLIAGNTIYF. Using reference TRBV5-1 and TRBJ1-3 for the parts outside the CDR3, the full variable domain is KAGVTQTPRYLIKTRGQQVTLSCSPISGHRSVSWYQQTPGQGLQFLFEYFSETQRNKGNFPGRFSGRQFSNSRSEMNVSTLELGDSALYLCASSLIAGNTIYFGEGSWLTVV.

CDR3 nucleotides: TGTGCCTGGAGTGTAATCTGGGAAAAGAACACCGGGGAGCTGTTTTTT. Translated: CAWSVIWEKNTGELFF. The chain joins TRBV30 to TRBJ2-2; D is unresolved. Germline V lookup: CDR1 GTSNPN, CDR2 SVGIG (reference sequence). Trimming pared 0 bases from V and 1 base from J, leaving 12 bases between. This CDR3 comprises 16 residues.

The chain carries TRBV19 and TRBJ1-5; D call uncertain. Germline V CDR1 and CDR2: LNHDA, SQIVND (reference sequence). This CDR3 contains 13 residues. V was trimmed by 3 bases and J by 5 bases, leaving 8 bases between them. CDR3 nucleotides: TGTGCCAGTAGTATGGGAGGATATCAGCCCCAGCATTTT. This encodes CASSMGGYQPQHF.

This chain links TRBV27 with TRBJ2-1; 11 positions match TRBD2. Trimming cost V 5 bases and J 8 bases; bases outside gene matches: 5. The germline V gene encodes CDR1 MNHEY and CDR2 SMNVEV (reference sequence). CDR3 length: 14 residues. The CDR3 nucleotides read TGTGCCAGCAGTATGCTAGCGGGAGGCGATGAGCAGTTCTTC. Its protein is CASSMLAGGDEQFF.

The rearrangement uses TRBV10-3 and TRBJ2-2; D is perhaps TRBD1 (6 bases). Per germline, CDR1 ENHRY and CDR2 SYGVKD. The V end was cut by 6 bases, the J end by 0 bases, with 11 bases between. The CDR3 extends over 15 amino acids. In nucleotides, the CDR3 is TGTGCCATCAGCCGGACAGAGTCGAACACCGGGGAGCTGTTTTTT. This sequence encodes CAISRTESNTGELFF.